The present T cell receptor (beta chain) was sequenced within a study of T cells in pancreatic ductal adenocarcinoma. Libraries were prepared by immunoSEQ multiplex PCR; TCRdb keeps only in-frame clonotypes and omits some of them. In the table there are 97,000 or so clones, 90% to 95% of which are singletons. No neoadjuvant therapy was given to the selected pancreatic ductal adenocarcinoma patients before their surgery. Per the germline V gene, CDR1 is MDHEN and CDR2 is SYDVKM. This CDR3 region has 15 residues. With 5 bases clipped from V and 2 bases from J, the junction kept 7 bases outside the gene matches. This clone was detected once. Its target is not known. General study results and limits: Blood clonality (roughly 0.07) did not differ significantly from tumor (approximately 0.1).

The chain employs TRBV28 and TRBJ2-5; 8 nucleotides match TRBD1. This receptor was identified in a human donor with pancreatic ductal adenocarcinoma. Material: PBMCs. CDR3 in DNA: TGTGCCAGCAGTACCCCCGGGACAGGACAAGAGACCCAGTACTTC. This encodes CASSTPGTGQETQYF. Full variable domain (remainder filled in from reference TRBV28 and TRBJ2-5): DVKVTQSSRYLVKRTGEKVFLECVQDMDHENMFWYRQDPGLGLRLIYFSYDVKMKEKGDIPEGYSVSREKKERFSLILESASTNQTSMYLCASSTPGTGQETQYFGPGTRLLVL.